Sequencing of this TCR beta chain was carried out in a study of T cell repertoires in cytomegalovirus infection. The overall study: Epitope selection comprised recently identified HLA-C-restricted CMV epitopes and well-studied HLA-B-restricted CMV epitopes. Through public TCR beta signatures, both CMV infection and matching HLA type were indicated. General observations from the study: Identification of carriers of CMV plus the relevant HLA was performed using cumulative public TCR beta family frequency. HLA-C-restricted CMV-specific TCR beta clonotypes prevailed in the ex vivo response.

Germline lookup yields CDR1 MNHEY and CDR2 SVGEGT. This CDR3 is 16 amino acids long. V shed 0 bases and J 4 bases; nucleotides not matched to a gene: 7. TCRdb re-derived calls from the reads in MiXCR, one entry per CDR3 protein. The sample lists fewer than 950,000 distinct CDR3 sequences; approximately 29% were seen once. Details on this clonotype: Antigen: not known.

This sample comprised cultured CD8+ T cells from PBMCs, obtained from culture after CMV antigen stimulation. This TCR was recovered from a human donor in good health (CMV status not recorded). Some clones in this sample may be carry-over from other donors' samples. The J gene is TRBJ2-7, the V gene TRBV6-2 or TRBV6-3; 9 bases line up with TRBD2. This CDR3 is CASSYSGLAGLYEQYF. DNA for the CDR3: TGTGCCAGCAGTTACTCCGGCCTAGCGGGGTTATACGAGCAGTACTTC.